Listed below are T cell receptor beta chains from one sample, sequenced in a study of cytotoxic CD8 clonotypes in ibrutinib-treated CLL. Profiled with immunoSEQ multiplex PCR; TCRdb holds only in-frame clones, not every one. The sample has fewer than 20,000 clones, 64% seen once; the top ten hold under 30%. This sample comprised PBMCs, obtained after 12 months of ibrutinib treatment. The source is a human donor with chronic lymphocytic leukemia. CDR3s leave out the opening cysteine and the closing phenylalanine or tryptophan. Fields, in order: V gene, J gene, CDR3 protein.

>TRBV19|TRBJ1-3
ASSGIDISGNTIY
>TRBV6-5|TRBJ2-1
ASSSHWSGSPNEQF
>TRBV28|TRBJ2-4
ASSFGQGVMLAKNIQY
>TRBV5-1|TRBJ1-2
ASSWDGRPDYGYT
>TRBV2|TRBJ1-5
ASSFRDLNQPQH
>TRBV5-1|TRBJ2-5
ASSLGQSTGETQY
>TRBV5-1|TRBJ2-5
ASSLGQGARVVETQY
>TRBV28|TRBJ2-5
ASSRPVEETQY
>TRBV28|TRBJ2-5
ASKTEETQY
>TRBV10-3|TRBJ2-7
AISGNRGPPQEQY
>TRBV28|TRBJ1-3
ASSDLALGNTIY
>TRBV2|TRBJ2-5
ASNRLAGGPETQY
>TRBV2|TRBJ2-1
AGKERQGYNEQF
>TRBV5-1|TRBJ2-7
ASTRQGASYEQY
>TRBV10-3|TRBJ2-3
AISAQLAEEAQY
>TRBV7-8|TRBJ2-2
ASSLNEAGNTGELF
>TRBV19|TRBJ2-1
ASSINPSETYNEQF
>TRBV6-1|TRBJ2-7
ATRLGPSSYEQY
>TRBV28|TRBJ2-2
ASSWEGANTGELF
>TRBV28|TRBJ2-7
ASINARTSDTYEQY
>TRBV7-9|TRBJ2-1
ASSLLGAYNEQF
>TRBV5-4|TRBJ2-4
ASSFGGQGARNIQY
>TRBV10-1|TRBJ2-2
ASSWTPSGTGELF
>TRBV28|TRBJ2-7
ASSGRDREQY
>TRBV14|TRBJ1-1
ASSFDVNTEAF
>TRBV7-9|TRBJ1-5
ASSSGEQPQH
>TRBV29-1|TRBJ2-1
SVGTSSHNEQF
>TRBV28|TRBJ2-7
ASSLFQDHGLEQY
>TRBV5-1|TRBJ2-1
ASSPNREGPREQF
>TRBV5-3|TRBJ1-3
ARSEDGPSGNTIY
>TRBV9|TRBJ2-3
ASSPGLLEGADTQY
>TRBV18|TRBJ2-3
ASSPYSTDTQY
>TRBV6-5|TRBJ2-7
ASSYRAGGPYEQY
>TRBV7-2|TRBJ2-3
ASSWASGRNADTQY
>TRBV27|TRBJ2-7
ASSTGVPINGYEQY
>TRBV11-3|TRBJ2-1
ASSVDPSSYNEQF
>TRBV6-5|TRBJ2-2
ASTGQGFTGELF
>TRBV6-5|TRBJ1-1
ASGKQGTEAF
>TRBV5-1|TRBJ2-1
ASSPGLVQGLGEQF
>TRBV7-3|TRBJ2-2
ASSLMGGQNTGELF
>TRBV15|TRBJ2-1
ATRKVANNEQF
>TRBV6-1|TRBJ1-5
ASSPGTGNYQPQH